Each of the 13 T cell receptor beta chains below was sequenced from the same sample in a study of memory CD4+ T cells and cytomegalovirus serostatus. The sort gate was single viable CD3+CD4+CD8-CD45RO+ cells for memory CD4+ T cells. This table comes from immunoSEQ multiplex PCR, and its TCRdb copy is limited to in-frame clones, with some not included. Among more than 55,000 clones listed, 82% were seen once. The source material was memory CD4+ T cells from blood. All receptors come from an adult in good health and CMV-seronegative.

A word on this clone: Sequence at one end of the junction differs from germline and may be a read error. The chain uses TRBV5-1 and TRBJ2-1; tentatively, D is TRBD2 (6 bases). The length of the CDR3 is 15 residues. Germline V gene sequence: CDR1 SGHRS, CDR2 YFSETQ. In DNA form, the CDR3 reads TGCGCCACCAGCGAGGGGAGCGGGCCCTACAATGAGCAGTTCTTC. The encoded protein is CATSEGSGPYNEQFF.

The rearrangement joins TRBV11-2 to TRBJ2-5; TRBD2 is a possible D gene (5 bases). Germline loops: CDR1 SGHAT, CDR2 FQNNGV. The CDR3 has 18 residues. The V gene lost 2 bases and the J gene lost 1 base, with 20 bases spanning the gap. CDR3 nucleotides: TGTGCCAGCAGCTTACGGTCCGGAAGTGTAGGACTCCAAGAGACCCAGTACTTC. This encodes CASSLRSGSVGLQETQYF.

The chain is built from TRBV2 and TRBJ2-7; possible D gene TRBD1, 5 bases. V dropped 3 bases and J dropped 1 base, with 13 bases sitting between them. The V gene's germline CDR1 is SNHLY and CDR2 FYNNEI. The CDR3 extends over 15 amino acids. Here the CDR3 reads CASSEETGVSYEQYF. CDR3 bases: TGTGCCAGCAGTGAGGAAACAGGCGTTTCCTACGAGCAGTACTTC.

V and J are TRBV4-2 and TRBJ2-7, with TRBD2 matching 9 bases. The length of the CDR3 is 15 residues. Germline V gene data show CDR1 as LGHNA and CDR2 as YNFKEQ. With 6 bases clipped from V and 3 bases from J, the junction kept 9 bases outside the gene matches. CDR3 coding DNA: TGTGCCAGCAGTCACCGGCTAGCGGGGCGCTACGAGCAGTACTTC. It specifies CASSHRLAGRYEQYF.

This rearrangement joins TRBV7-9 to TRBJ2-3; D is perhaps TRBD1 or TRBD2 (5 bases each). V gave up 6 bases and J gave up 10 bases, with 26 bases separating them. The germline V gene encodes CDR1 SEHNR and CDR2 FQNEAQ (reference sequence). CDR3 size: 16 residues. Here the CDR3 DNA reads TGTGCCAGCAGGAAAGGAACCGGGACCCAAGGAGGTGCGCAGTATTTT. Residues: CASRKGTGTQGGAQYF.

V and J are TRBV28 and TRBJ2-7; D perhaps matches TRBD2 (6 bases). Per the germline V gene, CDR1 is MDHEN and CDR2 is SYDVKM. The CDR3 totals 17 residues. The V and J ends lost 4 bases and 7 bases respectively, with 26 bases between them. CDR3 coding DNA: TGTGCCAGCAGTTCTGGGATTGGGGCAGTCATGGGGAGGGAGCAGTACTTC. Its translation: CASSSGIGAVMGREQYF. The full variable domain, completed using reference TRBV28 and TRBJ2-7, is DVKVTQSSRYLVKRTGEKVFLECVQDMDHENMFWYRQDPGLGLRLIYFSYDVKMKEKGDIPEGYSVSREKKERFSLILESASTNQTSMYLCASSSGIGAVMGREQYFGPGTRLTVT.

The V and J genes are TRBV5-4 and TRBJ2-3; D perhaps matches TRBD2 (5 bases). CDR3 length: 15 residues. Deletions cut 0 bases from V and 3 bases from J, with 11 bases between. Germline values: CDR1 SGHNT, CDR2 YYREEE (reference sequence). CDR3 region: CASSLDSGLTDTQYF. The CDR3 DNA reads as TGTGCCAGCAGCTTGGACAGCGGCTTAACAGATACGCAGTATTTT.

The V call is TRBV6-1, the J call TRBJ2-6; D not certain. Deletions cut 4 bases from V and 0 bases from J, with 16 bases between. The CDR3 is 18 amino acids. Per germline, CDR1 MNHNS and CDR2 SASEGT. The CDR3, as DNA: TGTGCCAGCAGTGGGGTCGTCGGCTTTTCCTCTGGGGCCAACGTCCTGACTTTC. Protein product: CASSGVVGFSSGANVLTF.

This clone is a singleton in its sample. The V and J genes are TRBV13 and TRBJ2-1; 10 nucleotides agree with TRBD2. CDR3 length: 19 residues. CDR1 and CDR2 from the germline V gene are PRHDT and FYEKMQ (reference sequence). The V and J ends lost 1 base and 1 base, in that order; junction bases with no gene match: 10. CDR3: CASSLVRASGGLSYNEQFF. The CDR3 nucleotides are TGTGCCAGCAGCTTAGTTAGGGCTAGCGGGGGTCTTTCCTACAATGAGCAGTTCTTC. The entire variable domain, with the rest obtained from reference TRBV13 and TRBJ2-1, is as follows: AAGVIQSPRHLIKEKRETATLKCYPIPRHDTVYWYQQGPGQDPQFLISFYEKMQSDKGSIPDRFSAQQFSDYHSELNMSSLELGDSALYFCASSLVRASGGLSYNEQFFGPGTRLTVL.

The chain uses TRBV4-1 and TRBJ1-2; D perhaps matches TRBD1 (5 bases). This CDR3 region has 17 residues. Between the trimmed V and J ends, which lost 1 base and 1 base, there was a span of 16 bases. Germline values: CDR1 MGHRA, CDR2 YSYEKL. The CDR3 spells CASSQGTGPPHNYGYTF. DNA of the CDR3: TGCGCCAGCAGCCAAGGGACGGGGCCACCACATAACTATGGCTACACCTTC.

This clone was counted once. The rearrangement uses TRBV5-1 and TRBJ2-7, with D possibly matching TRBD2 (5 bases). The germline V gene encodes CDR1 SGHRS and CDR2 YFSETQ. There are 18 residues in the CDR3. V was pared by 0 bases and J by 2 bases, with 21 bases between. The CDR3 sequence: CASSLVFPERERAYEQYF. The CDR3 DNA follows: TGCGCCAGCAGCTTGGTGTTCCCGGAGAGGGAACGGGCCTACGAGCAGTACTTC.

The rearrangement links TRBV28 to TRBJ2-7, with TRBD2 identical over 7 bases. J lost 6 bases, V lost 7 bases, and 9 bases had no gene match. Germline CDR1 and CDR2: MDHEN and SYDVKM. CDR3 size: 13 residues. CDR3 sequence: CASNRGGAGEQYF. The CDR3 bases are TGTGCCAGCAACCGGGGAGGGGCCGGCGAGCAGTACTTC.

The gene calls are TRBV7-9 and TRBJ2-7; 10 nucleotides line up with TRBD2. Germline V CDR1 and CDR2: SEHNR, FQNEAQ (reference sequence). The J segment lost 4 bases and the V segment lost 5 bases, leaving 11 bases of the junction unmatched. The CDR3 sequence is 16 residues long. The CDR3 loop is CASSSRGAGGGYEQYF. CDR3 DNA: TGTGCCAGCAGCAGTAGAGGAGCGGGAGGGGGTTACGAGCAGTACTTC.